This T cell receptor (beta chain) was sequenced in a study of PD-1 blockade in classical Hodgkin lymphoma. Overall study results and limits: TCR diversity rose significantly by C4D1 in CD4+ but not CD8+ cells. When set against healthy donors, newly diagnosed patients were reported to show lower baseline TCR diversity. Nivolumab starters within 1 year of ASCT were excluded.

Sequencing used immunoSEQ multiplex PCR; TCRdb keeps in-frame clones, though not all of them. The table lists about 97,000 clones, 80% to 90% of them singletons, with around 6.6% in the top ten. Germline V gene data show CDR1 as SNHLY and CDR2 as FYNNEI. CDR3 length equals 15 residues. Trimming took off 5 bases at V and 5 bases at J, with 18 bases between the two ends. In regard to this clone: Its specificity is not known.

Exposure to brentuximab vedotin varied, and each patient had relapsed following autologous stem cell transplantation. Complete response, partial response or progressive disease constituted the best response categories observed. The rearrangement links TRBV2 to TRBJ2-5; possible D gene TRBD1, 7 bases. This sequence was found in a human donor with classical Hodgkin lymphoma. The source material was peripheral blood mononuclear cells (PBMCs), sampled before the second cycle of nivolumab. The CDR3 DNA reads as TGTGCCAGCAGTACAAACAGGGGAGGTTCTGAGACCCAGTACTTC. Its protein product is CASSTNRGGSETQYF.